A selection of T cell receptor beta chains follows, all from one sample in a study of blood T cell repertoires in COVID-19. Generated by immunoSEQ multiplex PCR, the TCRdb table keeps only in-frame clones and is missing some. This table holds fewer than 120,000 clones, less than 85% found once. The sample consisted of peripheral blood. These receptors were obtained from a woman aged 80 or over with acute or convalescent COVID-19. The CDR3 runs from the conserved cysteine through the conserved F or W. The D gene is left open where the match is weak. Size is stated for part of the rows, as once, few or many counts, or as a class when the clone is expanded.

>TRBD1|few|TRBV18|TRBJ2-3
TGTGCCAGCTCACCTGGACAGGGGCCAGATACGCAGTATTTT
CASSPGQGPDTQYF
>NA|NA|TRBV18|TRBJ2-6
TGTGCCAGCTCACCCGGGACTGGCTCTGGGGCCAACGTCCTGACTTTC
CASSPGTGSGANVLTF
>TRBD1|few|TRBV6-1|TRBJ2-7
TGTGCCAGCAGTGACTACCTAGACAGGGACACTACAAGGGAGCAGTACTTC
CASSDYLDRDTTREQYF
>NA|NA|TRBV4-3|TRBJ2-1
TGCGCCAGCAGCCAAGATAACGAGGCGTACAATGAGCAGTTCTTC
CASSQDNEAYNEQFF
>TRBD1|NA|TRBV5-4|TRBJ1-2
TGTGCCAGCAGCTCCCTCGGGCAGGGGGGTGGCTACACCTTC
CASSSLGQGGGYTF
>TRBD2|NA|TRBV9|TRBJ2-3
TGTGCCAGCAGCGAAATAGCGGGAGCAAACACAGATACGCAGTATTTT
CASSEIAGANTDTQYF
>NA|NA|TRBV25-1|TRBJ1-6
TGTGCCAGTAACTCCTATAATTCACCCCTCCACTTT
CASNSYNSPLHF
>TRBD1|NA|TRBV6-5|TRBJ2-7
TGTGCCAGCAGTTACGGGGCAGGGACAGGGGACGAGCAGTACTTC
CASSYGAGTGDEQYF
>TRBD1|NA|TRBV7-9|TRBJ1-6
TGTGCCAGCAGACCGGGACAGTATGGGCCCCTCCACTTT
CASRPGQYGPLHF
>TRBD2|once|TRBV7-2|TRBJ2-1
TGTGCCAGCAGCTTAATAGCGGGACGGGTCGGCGGTGAGCAGTTCTTC
CASSLIAGRVGGEQFF